The T cell receptor beta chain described here comes from a study of tumor-infiltrating T cells and Merkel cell polyomavirus. About the study: The study examined CD8+ T cells specific for the Merkel cell polyomavirus KLL epitope. Median follow-up was 2.7 years, ranging from roughly 1.1 to 6.0 years.

The CDR3 spans 16 residues. The V end was cut by 0 bases, the J end by 4 bases, with 15 bases between. CDR1 is SGHNT, CDR2 YENEEA, per germline. The table lists this clone with a few counts. Its cognate antigen is unknown. Every patient's tumor was robustly positive for Merkel cell polyomavirus Large T antigen on immunohistochemistry. Only in-frame clones appear in the TCRdb table, and some are missing; sequencing was by immunoSEQ multiplex PCR. The sample has 20,000 to 25,000 clones; nearly 90% are singletons. Study observations and caveats: Patients having roughly 5-108 rather than 0-3 KLL-specific tumor clonotypes survived MCC longer. A 1.9-18% tumor fraction of KLL-specific T cells predicted better MCC-specific survival than 0-0.14%.

The rearrangement uses TRBV11-3 and TRBJ1-1; D gene ambiguous. The origin of this receptor is a man aged 45 to 65 with Merkel cell carcinoma. What was sequenced was lymph node tissue. In nucleotides, the CDR3 is TGTGCCAGCAGCTTAGATCGACGTTCCAGAGGCACTGAAGCTTTCTTT. It codes for CASSLDRRSRGTEAFF.